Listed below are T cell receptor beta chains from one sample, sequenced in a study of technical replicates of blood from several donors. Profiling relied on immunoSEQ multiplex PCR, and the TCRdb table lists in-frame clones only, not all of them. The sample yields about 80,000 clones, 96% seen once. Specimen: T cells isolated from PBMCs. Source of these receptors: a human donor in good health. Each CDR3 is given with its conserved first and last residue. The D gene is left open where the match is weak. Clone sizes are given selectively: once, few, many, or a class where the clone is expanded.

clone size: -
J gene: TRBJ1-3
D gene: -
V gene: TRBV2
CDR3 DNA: TGTGCCAGCAGTGCTCGAGCAGCGATCTCTGGAAACACCATATATTTT
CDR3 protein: CASSARAAISGNTIYF

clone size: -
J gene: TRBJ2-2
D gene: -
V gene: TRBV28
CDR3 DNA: TGTGCCAGCGAAAGGGGGGGTTATTACGCCGGGGAGCTGTTTTTT
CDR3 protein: CASERGGYYAGELFF

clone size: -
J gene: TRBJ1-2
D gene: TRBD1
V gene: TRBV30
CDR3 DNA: TGTGCCTGGAGAAAAGGACAGGCGGCGTATGGCTACACCTTC
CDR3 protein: CAWRKGQAAYGYTF

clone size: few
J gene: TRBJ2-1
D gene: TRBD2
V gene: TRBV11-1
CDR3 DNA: TGTGCCAGCAGCTGGACTAGCGGGAGTATGGTTGAGCAGTTCTTC
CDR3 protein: CASSWTSGSMVEQFF

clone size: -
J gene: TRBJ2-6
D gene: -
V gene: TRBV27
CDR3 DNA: TGTGCCAGTCGTCCGGGTCCCGCCAACGTCCTGACTTTC
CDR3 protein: CASRPGPANVLTF

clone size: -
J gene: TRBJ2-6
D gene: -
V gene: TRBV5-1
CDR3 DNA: TGCGCCAGCAGCCCCGGTCTAGAGGCTGGGGCCAACGTCCTGACTTTC
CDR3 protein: CASSPGLEAGANVLTF

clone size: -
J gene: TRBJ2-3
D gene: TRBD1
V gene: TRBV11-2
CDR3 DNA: TGTGCCAGCAGATTTTTTCCCCCCGGGACAGGGGATGGAGATACGCAGTATTTT
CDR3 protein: CASRFFPPGTGDGDTQYF

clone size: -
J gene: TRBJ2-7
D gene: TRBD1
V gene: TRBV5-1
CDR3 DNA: TGCGCCAGCAGCCCCCAGGAGAGGGGGCTTCTATACGAGCAGTACTTC
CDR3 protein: CASSPQERGLLYEQYF

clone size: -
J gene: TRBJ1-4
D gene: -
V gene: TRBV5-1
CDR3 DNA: TGCGCCAGCAGCTTGGTGGTCAGGGGAAATGAAAAACTGTTTTTT
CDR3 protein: CASSLVVRGNEKLFF

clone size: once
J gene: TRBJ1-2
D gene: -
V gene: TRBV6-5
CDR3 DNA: TGTGCCAGCAGTTACTCATCAGGGGCTTGGGGCTACACCTTC
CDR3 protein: CASSYSSGAWGYTF

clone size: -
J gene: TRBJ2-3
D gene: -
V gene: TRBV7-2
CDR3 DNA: TGTGCCAGCAGCCTAACTAGCCTCTCTAGCACAGATACGCAGTATTTT
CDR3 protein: CASSLTSLSSTDTQYF

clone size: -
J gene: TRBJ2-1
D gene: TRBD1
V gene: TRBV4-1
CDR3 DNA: TGCGCCAGCAGCCCAGCGGGACAGGGGAGAAATGAGCAGTTCTTC
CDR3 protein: CASSPAGQGRNEQFF

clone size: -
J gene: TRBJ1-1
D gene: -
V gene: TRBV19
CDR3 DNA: TGTGCCAGTCAGGGCGGTACTTTCCGGTTGCTTGGAGCTTTCTTT
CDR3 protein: CASQGGTFRLLGAFF

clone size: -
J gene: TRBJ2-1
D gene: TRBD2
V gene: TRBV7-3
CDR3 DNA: TGTGCCAGCAGCCGTAATATTTTAACCGGGACTAGCGACTACAATGAGCAGTTCTTC
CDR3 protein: CASSRNILTGTSDYNEQFF

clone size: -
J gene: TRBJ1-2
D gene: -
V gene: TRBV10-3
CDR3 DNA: TGTGCCATCAGGGACAGTCTATCCAACTATGGCTACACCTTC
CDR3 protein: CAIRDSLSNYGYTF

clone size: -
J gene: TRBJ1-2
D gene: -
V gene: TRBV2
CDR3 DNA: TGTGCCAGCAGTGAAGGGTCTGGGGAGGAATATGGCTACACCTTC
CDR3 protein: CASSEGSGEEYGYTF

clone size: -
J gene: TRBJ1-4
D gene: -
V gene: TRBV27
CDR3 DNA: TGTGCCAGCAGTTTTATCGGGGGGGAAAAACTGTTTTTT
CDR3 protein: CASSFIGGEKLFF

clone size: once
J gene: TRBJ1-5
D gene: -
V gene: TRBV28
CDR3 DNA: TGTGCCAGCAGTACCCCAACAAATTATCAGCCCCAGCATTTT
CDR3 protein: CASSTPTNYQPQHF

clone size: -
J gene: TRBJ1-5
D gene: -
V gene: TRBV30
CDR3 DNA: TGTGCCTGGAGCAAGGGGGATAGCAATCAGCCCCAGCATTTT
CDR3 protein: CAWSKGDSNQPQHF

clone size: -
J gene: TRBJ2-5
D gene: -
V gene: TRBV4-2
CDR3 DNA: TGTGCCAGCAGCCAAGATTCGGGGGAGACCCAGTACTTC
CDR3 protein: CASSQDSGETQYF

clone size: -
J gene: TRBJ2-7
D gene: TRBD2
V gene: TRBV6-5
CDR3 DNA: TGTGCCAGCAGTTACACGGGAGGGCAGTACTTC
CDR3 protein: CASSYTGGQYF

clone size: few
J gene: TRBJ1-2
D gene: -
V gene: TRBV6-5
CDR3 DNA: TGTGCCAGTTCTTTTGGCTACACCTTC
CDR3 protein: CASSFGYTF

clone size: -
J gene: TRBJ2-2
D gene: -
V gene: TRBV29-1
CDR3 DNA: TGCAGCGTTCTAGTAGCGAACACCGGGGAGCTGTTTTTT
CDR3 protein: CSVLVANTGELFF

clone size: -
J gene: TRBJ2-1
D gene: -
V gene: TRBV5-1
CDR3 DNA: TGCGCCAGCAGCTTGGACACCTACAATGAGCAGTTCTTC
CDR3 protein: CASSLDTYNEQFF

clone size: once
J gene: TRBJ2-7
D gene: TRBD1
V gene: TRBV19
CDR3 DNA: TGTGCCAGTAGTATCGGACAGGGGGCGTACGAGCAGTACTTC
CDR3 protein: CASSIGQGAYEQYF

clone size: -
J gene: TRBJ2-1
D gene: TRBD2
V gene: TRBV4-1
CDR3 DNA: TGCGCCAGCGGCCTAAGCGGGAGTCACGGGAATGAGCAGTTCTTC
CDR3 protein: CASGLSGSHGNEQFF

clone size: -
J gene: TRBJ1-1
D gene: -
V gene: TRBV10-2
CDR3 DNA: TGCGCCAGCAGTGCCGGGAACACTGAAGCTTTCTTT
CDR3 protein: CASSAGNTEAFF

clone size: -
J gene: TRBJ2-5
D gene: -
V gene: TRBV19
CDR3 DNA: TGTGCCAGTAGTGTCTCTGACAGACCGAAAGAGACCCAGTACTTC
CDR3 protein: CASSVSDRPKETQYF

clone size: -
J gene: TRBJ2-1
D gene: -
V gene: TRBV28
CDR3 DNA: TGTGCCAGCACCCGGGGGAATGAGCAGTTCTTC
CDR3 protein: CASTRGNEQFF

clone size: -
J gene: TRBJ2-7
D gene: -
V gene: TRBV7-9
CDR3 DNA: TGTGCCAGCAGCCCTACTCCCTACGAGCAGTACTTC
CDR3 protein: CASSPTPYEQYF

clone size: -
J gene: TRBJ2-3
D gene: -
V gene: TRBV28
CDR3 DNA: TGTGCCAGCAGTTTTGCTATCGGGGATTTTGCAGATACGCAGTATTTT
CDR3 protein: CASSFAIGDFADTQYF

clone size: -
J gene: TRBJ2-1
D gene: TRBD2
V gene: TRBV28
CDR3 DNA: TGTGCCAGCAGTGTACTAGCGGGAGGCAGATTGGATGAGCAGTTCTTC
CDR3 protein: CASSVLAGGRLDEQFF

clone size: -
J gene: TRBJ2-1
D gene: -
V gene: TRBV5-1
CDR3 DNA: TGCGCCAGCAGCTTGAATCGAGCGTCCTCCTACAATGAGCAGTTCTTC
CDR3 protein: CASSLNRASSYNEQFF

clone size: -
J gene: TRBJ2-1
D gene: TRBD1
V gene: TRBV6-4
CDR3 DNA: TGTGCCAGCTCCCGGGACAGTGTTTACAATGAGCAGTTCTTC
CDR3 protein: CASSRDSVYNEQFF

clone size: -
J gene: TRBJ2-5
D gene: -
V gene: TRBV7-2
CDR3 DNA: TGTGCCAGCAGCTTAGCCATGTGGAGCCAAGAGACCCAGTACTTC
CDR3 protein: CASSLAMWSQETQYF

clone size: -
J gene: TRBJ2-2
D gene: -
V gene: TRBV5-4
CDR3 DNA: TGTGCCAGCTCTAGTGGAGGGGAAACCGGGGAGCTGTTTTTT
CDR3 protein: CASSSGGETGELFF

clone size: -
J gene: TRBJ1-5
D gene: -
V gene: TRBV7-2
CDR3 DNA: TGTGCCAGCAGCTTACTTTTCGGGGAGAATCAGCCCCAGCATTTT
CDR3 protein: CASSLLFGENQPQHF

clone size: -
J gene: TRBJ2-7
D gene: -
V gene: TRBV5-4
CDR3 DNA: TGTGCCAGCAGCTCTCAGACATCCTACGAGCAGTACTTC
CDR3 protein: CASSSQTSYEQYF

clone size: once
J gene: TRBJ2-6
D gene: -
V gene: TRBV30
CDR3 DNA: TGTGCCTGGGGCAGGGGTTCTGGGGCCAACGTCCTGACTTTC
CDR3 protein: CAWGRGSGANVLTF

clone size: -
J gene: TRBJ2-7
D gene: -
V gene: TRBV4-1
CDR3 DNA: TGCGCCAGCAGCCAGATCCCGTCCCAGTACGAGCAGTACTTC
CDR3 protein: CASSQIPSQYEQYF

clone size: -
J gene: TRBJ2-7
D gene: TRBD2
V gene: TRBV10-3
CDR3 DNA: TGTGCCATCAGTGTACTAGCGGGAGATAACGAGCAGTACTTC
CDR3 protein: CAISVLAGDNEQYF

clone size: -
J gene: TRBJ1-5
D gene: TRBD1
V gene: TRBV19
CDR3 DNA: TGTGCCAGTAGTACTCCAGGGGGCAGCCAGCCCCAGCATTTT
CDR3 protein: CASSTPGGSQPQHF

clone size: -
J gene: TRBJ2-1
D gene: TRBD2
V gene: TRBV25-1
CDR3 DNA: TGTGCCAGCTACTATTTAGCGGGAGGCCCAATAGGCACGAATGAGCAGTTCTTC
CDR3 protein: CASYYLAGGPIGTNEQFF

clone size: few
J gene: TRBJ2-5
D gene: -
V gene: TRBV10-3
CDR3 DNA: TGTGCCATCAGTGAAGCTAGGGGAGAGACCCAGTACTTC
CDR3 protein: CAISEARGETQYF

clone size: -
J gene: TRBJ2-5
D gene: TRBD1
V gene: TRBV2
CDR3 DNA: TGTGCCAGCAGTAGACAGGGGGCGGGGGAGACCCAGTACTTC
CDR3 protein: CASSRQGAGETQYF

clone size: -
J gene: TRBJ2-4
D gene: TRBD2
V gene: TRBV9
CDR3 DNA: TGTGCCAGCAGCATCGGACTAGCGGGGACCAACATTCAGTACTTC
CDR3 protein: CASSIGLAGTNIQYF

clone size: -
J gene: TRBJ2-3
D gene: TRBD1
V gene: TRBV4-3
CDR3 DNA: TGCGCCAGCAGCCAAGGACAGGGTACGGCAGATACGCAGTATTTT
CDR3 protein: CASSQGQGTADTQYF

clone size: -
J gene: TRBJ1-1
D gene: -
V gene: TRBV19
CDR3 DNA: TGTGCCAGTAGCCCAGGCCTTGTGGCTTTCTTT
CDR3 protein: CASSPGLVAFF

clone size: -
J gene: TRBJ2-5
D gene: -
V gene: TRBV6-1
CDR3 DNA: TGTGCCAGCAGTGAAGCGAGGGTGGCGAGTATCAGAGAGACCCAGTACTTC
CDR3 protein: CASSEARVASIRETQYF

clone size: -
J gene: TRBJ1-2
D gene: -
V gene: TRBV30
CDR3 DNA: TGTGCCTGTACAGGAATGACTAACTATGGCTACACCTTC
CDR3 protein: CACTGMTNYGYTF

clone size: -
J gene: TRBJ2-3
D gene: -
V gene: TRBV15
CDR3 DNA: TGTGCCACCAGCAGTGTTGGTAGAACGCAGTATTTT
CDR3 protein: CATSSVGRTQYF

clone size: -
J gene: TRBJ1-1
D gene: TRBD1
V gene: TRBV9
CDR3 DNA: TGTGCCAGCAGCGTTACAGGGGGCATAGCTTTCTTT
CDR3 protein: CASSVTGGIAFF

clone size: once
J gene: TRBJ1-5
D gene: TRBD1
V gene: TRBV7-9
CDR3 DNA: TGTGCCAGCAGCCGGGACAGGGGAAATCAGCCCCAGCATTTT
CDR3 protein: CASSRDRGNQPQHF

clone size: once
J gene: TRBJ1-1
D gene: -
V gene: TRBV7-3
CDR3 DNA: TGTGCCAGCAGCTTGGGGCGGATGAACACTGAAGCTTTCTTT
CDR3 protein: CASSLGRMNTEAFF

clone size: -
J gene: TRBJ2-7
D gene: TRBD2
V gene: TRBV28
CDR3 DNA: TGTGCCAGCAGTTTACCCGGACTAGCGGGACCTTACGAGCAGTACTTC
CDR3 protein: CASSLPGLAGPYEQYF